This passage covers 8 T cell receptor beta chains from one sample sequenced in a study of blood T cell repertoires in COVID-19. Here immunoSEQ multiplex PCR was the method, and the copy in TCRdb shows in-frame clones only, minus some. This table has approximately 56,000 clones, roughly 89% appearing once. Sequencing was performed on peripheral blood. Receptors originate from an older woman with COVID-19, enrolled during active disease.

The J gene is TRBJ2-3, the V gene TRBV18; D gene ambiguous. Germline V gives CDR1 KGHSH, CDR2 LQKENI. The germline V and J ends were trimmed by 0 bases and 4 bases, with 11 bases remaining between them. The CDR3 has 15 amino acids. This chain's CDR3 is CASSPPLYRADTQYF. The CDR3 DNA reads TGTGCCAGCTCACCACCCCTATATAGAGCAGATACGCAGTATTTT. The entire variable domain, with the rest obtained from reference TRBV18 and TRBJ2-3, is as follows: NAGVMQNPRHLVRRRGQEARLRCSPMKGHSHVYWYRQLPEEGLKFMVYLQKENIIDESGMPKERFSAEFPKEGPSILRIQQVVRGDSAAYFCASSPPLYRADTQYFGPGTRLTVL.

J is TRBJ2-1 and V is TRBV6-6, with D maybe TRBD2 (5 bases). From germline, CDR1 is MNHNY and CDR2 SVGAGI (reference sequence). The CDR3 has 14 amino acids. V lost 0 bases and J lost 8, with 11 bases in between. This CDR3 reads CASSYSTTPHEQFF. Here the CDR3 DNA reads TGTGCCAGCAGTTACTCGACTACTCCCCATGAGCAGTTCTTC.

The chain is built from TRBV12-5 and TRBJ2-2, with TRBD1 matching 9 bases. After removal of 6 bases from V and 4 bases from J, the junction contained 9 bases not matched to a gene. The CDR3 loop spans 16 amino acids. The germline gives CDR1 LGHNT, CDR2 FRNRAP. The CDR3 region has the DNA TGTGCTAGTGGCTTTCCGGGACAGGGCATCACCGGGGAGCTGTTTTTT. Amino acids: CASGFPGQGITGELFF.

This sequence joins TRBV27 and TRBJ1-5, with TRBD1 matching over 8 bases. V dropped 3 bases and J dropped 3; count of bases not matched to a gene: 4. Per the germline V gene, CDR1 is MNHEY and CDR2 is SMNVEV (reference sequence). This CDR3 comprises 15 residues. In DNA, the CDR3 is TGTGCCAGCAGTTTCCTGGACAGGGCCAATCAGCCCCAGCATTTT. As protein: CASSFLDRANQPQHF.

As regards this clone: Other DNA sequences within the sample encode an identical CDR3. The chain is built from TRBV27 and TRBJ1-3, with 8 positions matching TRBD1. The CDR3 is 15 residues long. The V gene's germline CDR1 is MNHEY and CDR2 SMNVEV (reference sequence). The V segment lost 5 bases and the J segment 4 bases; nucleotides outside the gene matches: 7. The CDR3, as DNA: TGTGCCAGCAGTCCTCGGACAGGGACGGGAAACACCATATATTTT. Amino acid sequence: CASSPRTGTGNTIYF.

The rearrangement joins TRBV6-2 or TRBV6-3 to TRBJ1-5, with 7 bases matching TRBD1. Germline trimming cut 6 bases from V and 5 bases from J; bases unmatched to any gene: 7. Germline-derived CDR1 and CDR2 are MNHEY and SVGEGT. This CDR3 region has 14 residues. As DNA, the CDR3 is TGTGCCAGCAGCCCCGGGACAGAATATCAGCCCCAGCATTTT. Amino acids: CASSPGTEYQPQHF.

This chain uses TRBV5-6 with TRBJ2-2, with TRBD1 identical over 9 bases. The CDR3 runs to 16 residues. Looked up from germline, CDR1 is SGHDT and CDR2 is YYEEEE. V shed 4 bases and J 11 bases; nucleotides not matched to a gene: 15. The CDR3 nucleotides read TGTGCCAGCAGCGTGGACAGGGGTGGGGTCTACCTCGAGCTGTTTTTT. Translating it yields CASSVDRGGVYLELFF.

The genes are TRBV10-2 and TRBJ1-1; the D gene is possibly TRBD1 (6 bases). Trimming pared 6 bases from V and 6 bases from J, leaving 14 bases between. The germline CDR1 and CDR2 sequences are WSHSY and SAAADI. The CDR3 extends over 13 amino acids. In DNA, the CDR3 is TGCGCCAGCAGCGAACAGGGTATCGCTGAAGCTTTCTTT. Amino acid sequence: CASSEQGIAEAFF.